This TCR beta chain comes out of a study of shared clonotypes between healthy human individuals. Findings and limits, study-wide: Tissues were not sampled, only blood, and their repertoires likely differ.

On this clone: The antigen is undetermined. The identical CDR3 is also encoded by other nucleotide sequences in the sample.

Trimming stripped 3 bases from V and 0 bases from J, with 3 bases between. This CDR3 region has 11 residues. Germline loops: CDR1 DFQATT, CDR2 SNEGSKA (reference sequence). Some clones are missing from TCRdb's copy, which holds only in-frame ones; the method was immunoSEQ multiplex PCR. Of approximately 2.4 million clones in the sample, more than 90% were seen once. This clonotype was sampled from a man aged 18 to 35 in good health. The chain recombines TRBV20-1 with TRBJ2-7; no firm D call. Sequenced: naive CD4+ T cells sorted from blood. Subset noted: CD45RA+ positively selected. CDR3 loop: CSASASYEQYF. DNA of the CDR3: TGCAGTGCTAGCGCCTCCTACGAGCAGTACTTC.